Following are 25 T cell receptor beta chains from one sample sequenced in a study of blood T cell repertoires in COVID-19. Sequencing was performed with immunoSEQ multiplex PCR; in TCRdb, only in-frame clones are kept and a portion is missing. The data contain 200,000 to 250,000 clones, around 89% of them singletons. The sequencing input was PBMCs or T cells enriched from blood (not recorded which). The receptors were gathered from a young man who had been exposed to COVID-19.

This clone was found once. The V gene is TRBV9, the J gene TRBJ2-1, with D possibly TRBD1 on 6 matching bases. Germline assignment: CDR1 SGDLS and CDR2 YYNGEE. V dropped 1 base and J dropped 0 bases, with 8 bases sitting between them. This CDR3 is 15 amino acids long. The CDR3 DNA sequence: TGTGCCAGCAGCGTACAGGGGAGCTCCTACAATGAGCAGTTCTTC. As protein: CASSVQGSSYNEQFF.

The CDR3 here is CASEKGTQNGYTF. CDR3 nucleotides: TGTGCCAGCGAGAAAGGGACACAGAATGGCTACACCTTC. The genes are TRBV6-5 and TRBJ1-2; D might be TRBD1 (6 bases). CDR3 length: 13 amino acids. Trimming took off 8 bases at V and 6 bases at J, with 16 bases between the two ends. Germline CDR1 and CDR2: MNHEY and SVGAGI.

V is TRBV12-5 and J is TRBJ1-5; D is unclear. The CDR3 consists of 11 residues. The V and J ends lost 4 bases and 4 bases respectively, with 2 bases between them. Germline V gene sequence: CDR1 LGHNT, CDR2 FRNRAP. The CDR3 DNA reads as TGTGCTAGTGGTTCTAATCAGCCCCAGCATTTT. Encoded protein: CASGSNQPQHF.

The chain links TRBV9 to TRBJ1-2, with 7 bases fitting TRBD1. V was clipped by 3 bases and J by 4 bases; unmatched bases: 9. Per the germline V gene, CDR1 is SGDLS and CDR2 is YYNGEE. This CDR3 is 15 amino acids long. CDR3 DNA sequence: TGTGCCAGCAGCGGACGGGACAGTCTAATCTATGGCTACACCTTC. Amino acids: CASSGRDSLIYGYTF.

The chain combines TRBV5-1 with TRBJ2-3; 8 bases line up with TRBD1. Germline V gene lookup returns CDR1 SGHRS and CDR2 YFSETQ. The CDR3 has 15 residues. The J segment lost 2 bases and the V segment lost 2 bases, leaving 4 bases of the junction unmatched. CDR3 DNA: TGCGCCAGCAGCTTAGGGACAGGTATCACAGATACGCAGTATTTT. It translates to CASSLGTGITDTQYF.

This clone occurred once. The chain joins TRBV4-2 to TRBJ1-4, with 7 bases that match TRBD1. With 2 bases clipped from V and 9 bases from J, the junction kept 15 bases outside the gene matches. The CDR3 covers 17 residues. The germline CDR1 and CDR2 sequences are LGHNA and YNFKEQ. The CDR3 bases are TGTGCCAGCAGCCAACCATTAAGACAGGGCTCTCGGAAAAAACTGTTTTTT. Protein: CASSQPLRQGSRKKLFF.

V usage is TRBV29-1 and J usage is TRBJ2-1; 7 bases align to TRBD2. This CDR3 region has 16 residues. Germline-derived CDR1 and CDR2 are SQVTM and ANQGSEA. Trimming took 6 bases from V and 7 from J; bases not matched to a gene: 18. CDR3 coding DNA: TGCAGCGTCGGGGAGGGTACTAGGACACTAGGGAATGAGCAGTTCTTC. Residues: CSVGEGTRTLGNEQFF.

The chain carries TRBV14 and TRBJ2-1; no clear D gene. Germline CDR1 reads SGHDN; CDR2 reads FVKESK. This CDR3 comprises 16 residues. Trimming took 4 bases from V and 6 from J, leaving 19 bases between them. The DNA for the CDR3 is TGTGCCAGCAGCCCCTTAATCGGATGGGCAGTCAATGAGCAGTTCTTC. Amino acids: CASSPLIGWAVNEQFF.

The chain recombines TRBV19 with TRBJ1-5; 8 bases agree with TRBD1. V lost 5 bases, J lost 3 bases, and 6 bases stayed unmatched. The germline CDR1 and CDR2 sequences are LNHDA and SQIVND (reference sequence). This CDR3 is built from 15 residues. The CDR3, as DNA: TGTGCCAGTAGTGCCACAGGGGGGAACAATCAGCCCCAGCATTTT. Protein sequence: CASSATGGNNQPQHF. Combining the CDR3 with reference TRBV19 and TRBJ1-5 gives the whole variable domain DGGITQSPKYLFRKEGQNVTLSCEQNLNHDAMYWYRQDPGQGLRLIYYSQIVNDFQKGDIAEGYSVSREKKESFPLTVTSAQKNPTAFYLCASSATGGNNQPQHFGDGTRLSIL.

The chain uses TRBV9 and TRBJ1-2; 10 bases fit TRBD1. CDR1 and CDR2 from the germline V gene are SGDLS and YYNGEE. The CDR3 length is 16 residues. Unmatched junction bases numbered 7, after V lost 4 bases and J lost 1 base. In DNA, the CDR3 is TGTGCCAGCAGCAAAGGGACAGGGGAAAATAACTATGGCTACACCTTC. Translated, it gives CASSKGTGENNYGYTF.

This sequence joins TRBV2 and TRBJ2-3; 14 nucleotides line up with TRBD2. This CDR3 comprises 17 residues. V lost 2 bases, J lost 1 base, and 2 bases stayed unmatched. Germline V gives CDR1 SNHLY, CDR2 FYNNEI. The CDR3 nucleotides are TGTGCCAGCAGTGAACCGGGACTAGCGGGGGGCACAGATACGCAGTATTTT. It yields the protein CASSEPGLAGGTDTQYF.

The chain has TRBV5-1 and TRBJ2-3; the D is unclear. Looked up from germline, CDR1 is SGHRS and CDR2 is YFSETQ. Trimming removed 2 bases at V and 3 bases at J, with 10 bases between. The CDR3 extends over 14 amino acids. CDR3: CASSLGDGTDTQYF. In DNA, the CDR3 is TGCGCCAGCAGCTTAGGAGATGGTACAGATACGCAGTATTTT.

The chain is built from TRBV5-1 and TRBJ1-1; no clear D. V lost 0 bases and J 1 base, leaving 10 bases between the germline ends. The CDR3 is 15 residues long. The germline V gene encodes CDR1 SGHRS and CDR2 YFSETQ. The DNA of the CDR3 is TGCGCCAGCAGCTTGGTGTCAAACTGGAACACTGAAGCTTTCTTT. Translating it yields CASSLVSNWNTEAFF.

The chain uses TRBV29-1 and TRBJ1-4; unclear D gene. The V gene's germline CDR1 is SQVTM and CDR2 ANQGSEA. This CDR3 contains 13 residues. Trimming took 4 bases from V and 3 from J, leaving 9 bases between them. The CDR3 reads CSVVKGANEKLFF. In DNA, the CDR3 is TGCAGCGTTGTTAAAGGAGCTAATGAAAAACTGTTTTTT. The variable domain in full, completed from reference TRBV29-1 and TRBJ1-4, reads SAVISQKPSRDICQRGTSLTIQCQVDSQVTMMFWYRQQPGQSLTLIATANQGSEATYESGFVIDKFPISRPNLTFSTLTVSNMSPEDSSIYLCSVVKGANEKLFFGSGTQLSVL.

The CDR3 DNA sequence: TGTGCCAGCACAGGAGGTATTCACACTGAAGCTTTCTTT. As protein: CASTGGIHTEAFF. The V gene is TRBV6-5, the J gene TRBJ1-1; no firm D call. Trimming stripped 7 bases from V and 3 bases from J, with 12 bases between. The CDR3 has 13 residues. CDR1 and CDR2 (germline): MNHEY, SVGAGI.

This clone was found once. Distinct nucleotide sequences in the sample also encode this CDR3. The chain carries TRBV7-2 and TRBJ1-5; TRBD1 matches at 8 bases. V lost 1 base, J lost 4 bases, and 3 bases stayed unmatched. The CDR3 runs 15 residues. Germline CDR1 reads SGHTA; CDR2 reads FQGNSA. This CDR3 reads CASSLGTGSNQPQHF. The CDR3 region has the DNA TGTGCCAGCAGCTTAGGGACAGGGTCGAATCAGCCCCAGCATTTT.

The chain has TRBV19 and TRBJ2-1; TRBD1 is a possible D gene (6 bases). Trimming pared 3 bases from V and 6 bases from J, leaving 24 bases between. Germline loops: CDR1 LNHDA, CDR2 SQIVND (reference sequence). The CDR3 has 18 residues. CDR3 sequence (DNA): TGTGCCAGTAGTATCAGGGACACCCACGGTATCAACCTCAATGAGCAGTTCTTC. This codes for CASSIRDTHGINLNEQFF.

The chain joins TRBV5-1 to TRBJ2-1; D uncertain. The CDR3 spans 13 residues. Trimming took off 0 bases at V and 9 bases at J, with 10 bases between the two ends. Germline V gene lookup returns CDR1 SGHRS and CDR2 YFSETQ. The CDR3 sequence: CASSLDIEFEQFF. In DNA, the CDR3 is TGCGCCAGCAGCTTGGATATTGAGTTTGAGCAGTTCTTC.

The CDR3 DNA sequence: TGTGCCAGCAGCAAGTGCAACGGACTAGCCAAAAACATTCAGTACTTC. Translation gives CASSKCNGLAKNIQYF. The rearrangement links TRBV21-1 to TRBJ2-4; the table's D call, TRBD2, was not checked against the DNA. TRBV21-1 has pseudogene status. The CDR3 length is 16 residues.

The chain recombines TRBV18 with TRBJ1-5, with unresolved D. This CDR3 has 14 residues. CDR1 and CDR2 (germline): KGHSH, LQKENI. Trimming stripped 2 bases from V and 4 bases from J, with 9 bases between. CDR3 in DNA: TGTGCCAGCTCACCAGACATTAATAATCAGCCCCAGCATTTT. This sequence encodes CASSPDINNQPQHF.

CDR3 sequence (DNA): TGCGCCAGCAGCCAAGGCTTGGACAGAAGTCCCTACGAGCAGTACTTC. Translating gives CASSQGLDRSPYEQYF. This chain joins TRBV4-3 and TRBJ2-7; tentative D call: TRBD1 (6 bases). V lost 1 base and J lost 2, with 15 bases in between. This CDR3 comprises 16 residues. Germline V gene data show CDR1 as LGHNA and CDR2 as YSLEER.

This clone has just a few counts. This chain's CDR3 is CASRRELGSLGYTF. The CDR3, as DNA: TGTGCCAGCAGAAGGGAGTTGGGGTCCCTTGGCTACACCTTC. V gene TRBV6-5 combines with J gene TRBJ1-2; D is unresolved. CDR1 and CDR2 from the germline V gene are MNHEY and SVGAGI. The V gene lost 6 bases and the J gene lost 7 bases, with 18 bases spanning the gap. This CDR3 spans 14 amino acids.

Only a few counts were recorded for this clone. V is TRBV4-2 and J is TRBJ2-7; 10 nucleotides agree with TRBD2. V shed 2 bases and J 0 bases; nucleotides not matched to a gene: 7. The CDR3 runs to 17 residues. The V gene's germline CDR1 is LGHNA and CDR2 YNFKEQ. CDR3 coding DNA: TGTGCCAGCAGCCAAAGGACTAGCGGTACGCCCTCCTACGAGCAGTACTTC. Protein: CASSQRTSGTPSYEQYF.

The V call is TRBV30, the J call TRBJ1-1; tentative D call: TRBD1 (6 bases). The V end lost 7 bases, the J end lost 1 base, and 10 bases lay between the germline ends. From germline, CDR1 is GTSNPN and CDR2 SVGIG (reference sequence). This CDR3 is 12 amino acids long. The CDR3, as DNA: TGTGCCTACGACAGGAGGAACACTGAAGCTTTCTTT. Its protein product is CAYDRRNTEAFF.

This chain links TRBV5-1 with TRBJ2-5, with TRBD2 matching over 10 bases. The junction had 7 bases not matched to a gene; V was cut back by 4 bases and J by 4 bases. Per the germline V gene, CDR1 is SGHRS and CDR2 is YFSETQ. This CDR3 has 15 residues. CDR3 sequence: CASSVGASGGETQYF. CDR3 sequence (DNA): TGCGCCAGCAGCGTAGGGGCTAGCGGGGGAGAGACCCAGTACTTC. Filled out from reference TRBV5-1 and TRBJ2-5, the complete variable domain reads KAGVTQTPRYLIKTRGQQVTLSCSPISGHRSVSWYQQTPGQGLQFLFEYFSETQRNKGNFPGRFSGRQFSNSRSEMNVSTLELGDSALYLCASSVGASGGETQYFGPGTRLLVL.